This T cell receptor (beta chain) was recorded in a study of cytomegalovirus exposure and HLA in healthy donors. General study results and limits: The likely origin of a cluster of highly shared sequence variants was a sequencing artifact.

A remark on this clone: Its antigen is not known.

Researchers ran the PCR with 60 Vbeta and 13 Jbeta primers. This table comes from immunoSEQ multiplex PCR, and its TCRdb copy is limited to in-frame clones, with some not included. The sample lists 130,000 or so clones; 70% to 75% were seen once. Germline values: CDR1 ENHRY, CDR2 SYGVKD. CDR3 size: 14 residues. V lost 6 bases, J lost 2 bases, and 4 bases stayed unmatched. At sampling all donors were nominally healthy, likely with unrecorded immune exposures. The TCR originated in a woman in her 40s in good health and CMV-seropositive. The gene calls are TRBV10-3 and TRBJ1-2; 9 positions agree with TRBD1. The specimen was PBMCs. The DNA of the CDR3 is TGTGCCATCAGCCGACAGGGGGGCAACTATGGCTACACCTTC. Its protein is CAISRQGGNYGYTF.